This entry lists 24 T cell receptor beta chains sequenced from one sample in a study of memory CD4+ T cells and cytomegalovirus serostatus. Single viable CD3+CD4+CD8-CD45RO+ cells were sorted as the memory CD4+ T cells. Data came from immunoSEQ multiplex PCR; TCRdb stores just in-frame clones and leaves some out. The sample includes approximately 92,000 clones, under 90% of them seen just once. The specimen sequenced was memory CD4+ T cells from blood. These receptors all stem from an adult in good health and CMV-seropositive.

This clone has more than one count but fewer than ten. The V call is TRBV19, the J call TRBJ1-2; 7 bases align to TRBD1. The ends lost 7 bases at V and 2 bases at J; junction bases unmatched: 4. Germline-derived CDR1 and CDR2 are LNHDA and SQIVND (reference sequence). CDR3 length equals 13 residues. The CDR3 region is CASTWGQNYGYTF. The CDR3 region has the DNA TGTGCCAGTACCTGGGGACAGAACTATGGCTACACCTTC.

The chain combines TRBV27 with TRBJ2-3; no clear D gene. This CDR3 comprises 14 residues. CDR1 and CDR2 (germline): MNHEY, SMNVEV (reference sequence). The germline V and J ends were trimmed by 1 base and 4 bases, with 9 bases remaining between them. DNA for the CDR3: TGTGCCAGCAGTTTATTCCCCATCCCAGATACGCAGTATTTT. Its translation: CASSLFPIPDTQYF.

CDR3 residues: CASSPTVMNTEAFF. CDR3 DNA sequence: TGTGCCAGCTCACCGACAGTGATGAACACTGAAGCTTTCTTT. This chain links TRBV18 with TRBJ1-1; D is possibly TRBD1 (5 bases). The CDR3 consists of 14 residues. Per the germline V gene, CDR1 is KGHSH and CDR2 is LQKENI. Deletions cut 3 bases from V and 0 bases from J, with 8 bases between.

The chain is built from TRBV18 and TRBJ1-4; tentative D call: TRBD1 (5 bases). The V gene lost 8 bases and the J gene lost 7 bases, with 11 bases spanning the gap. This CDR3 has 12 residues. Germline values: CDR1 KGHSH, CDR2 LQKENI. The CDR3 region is CASARGGEKLFF. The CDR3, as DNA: TGTGCCAGCGCTCGGGGGGGTGAAAAACTGTTTTTT.

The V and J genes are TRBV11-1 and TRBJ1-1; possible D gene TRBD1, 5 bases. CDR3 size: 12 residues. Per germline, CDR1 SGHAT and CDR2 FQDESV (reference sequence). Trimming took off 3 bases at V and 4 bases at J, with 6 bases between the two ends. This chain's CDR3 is CASSFRATEAFF. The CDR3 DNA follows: TGTGCCAGCAGCTTCAGGGCCACTGAAGCTTTCTTT.

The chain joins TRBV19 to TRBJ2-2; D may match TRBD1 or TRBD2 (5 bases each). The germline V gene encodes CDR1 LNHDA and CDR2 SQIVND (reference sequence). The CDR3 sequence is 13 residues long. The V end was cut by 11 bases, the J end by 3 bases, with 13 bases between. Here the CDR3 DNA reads TGTGCCGGCCGGGGCCGGGACACCGGGGAGCTGTTTTTT. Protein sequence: CAGRGRDTGELFF.

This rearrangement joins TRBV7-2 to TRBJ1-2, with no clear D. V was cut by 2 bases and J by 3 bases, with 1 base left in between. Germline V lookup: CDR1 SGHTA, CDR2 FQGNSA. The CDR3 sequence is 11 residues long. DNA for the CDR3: TGTGCCAGCAGCTTATACTATGGCTACACCTTC. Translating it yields CASSLYYGYTF.

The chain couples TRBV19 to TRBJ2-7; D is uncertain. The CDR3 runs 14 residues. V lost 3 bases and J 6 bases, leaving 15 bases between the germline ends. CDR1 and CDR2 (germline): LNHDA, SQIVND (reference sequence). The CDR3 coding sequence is TGTGCCAGTAGTATGGGCAATCGCGGAGCCGAGCAGTACTTC. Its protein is CASSMGNRGAEQYF.

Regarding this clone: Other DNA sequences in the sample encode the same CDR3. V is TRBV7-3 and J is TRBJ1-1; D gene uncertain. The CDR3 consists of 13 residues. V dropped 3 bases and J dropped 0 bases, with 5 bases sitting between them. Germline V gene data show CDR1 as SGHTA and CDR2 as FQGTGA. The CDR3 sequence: CASSFALNTEAFF. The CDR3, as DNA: TGTGCCAGCAGCTTCGCGCTGAACACTGAAGCTTTCTTT.

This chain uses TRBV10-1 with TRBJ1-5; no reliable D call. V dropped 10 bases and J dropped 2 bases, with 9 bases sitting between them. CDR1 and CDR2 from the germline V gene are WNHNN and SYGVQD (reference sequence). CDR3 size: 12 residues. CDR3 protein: CATPYGNQPQHF. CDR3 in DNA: TGCGCCACCCCGTACGGCAATCAGCCCCAGCATTTT.

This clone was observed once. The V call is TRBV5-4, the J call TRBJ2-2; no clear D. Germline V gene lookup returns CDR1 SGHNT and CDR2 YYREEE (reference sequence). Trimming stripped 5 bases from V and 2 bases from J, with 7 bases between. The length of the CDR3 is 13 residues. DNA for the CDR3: TGTGCCAGCAGACGACCCAACACCGGGGAGCTGTTTTTT. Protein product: CASRRPNTGELFF. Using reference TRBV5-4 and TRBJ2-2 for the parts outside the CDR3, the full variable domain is ETGVTQSPTHLIKTRGQQVTLRCSSQSGHNTVSWYQQALGQGPQFIFQYYREEENGRGNFPPRFSGLQFPNYSSELNVNALELDDSALYLCASRRPNTGELFFGEGSRLTVL.

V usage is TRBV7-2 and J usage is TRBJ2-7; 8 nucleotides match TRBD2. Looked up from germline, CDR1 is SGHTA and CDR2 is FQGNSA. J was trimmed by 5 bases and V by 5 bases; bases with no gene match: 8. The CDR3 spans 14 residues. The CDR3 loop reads CASSPRTSFHEQYF. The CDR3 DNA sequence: TGTGCCAGCAGCCCCCGGACTAGCTTCCACGAGCAGTACTTC.

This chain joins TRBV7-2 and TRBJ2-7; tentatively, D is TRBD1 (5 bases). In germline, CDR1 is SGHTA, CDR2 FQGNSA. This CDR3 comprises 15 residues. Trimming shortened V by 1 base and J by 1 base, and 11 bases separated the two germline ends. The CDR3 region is CASSLVTGGSYEQYF. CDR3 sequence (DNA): TGTGCCAGCAGCTTAGTAACAGGCGGATCCTACGAGCAGTACTTC.

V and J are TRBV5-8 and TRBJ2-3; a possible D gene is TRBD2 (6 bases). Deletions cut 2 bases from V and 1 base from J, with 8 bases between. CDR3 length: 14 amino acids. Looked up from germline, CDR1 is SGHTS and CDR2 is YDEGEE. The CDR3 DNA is TGTGCCAGCAGCTTTGGAGGGGGCACAGATACGCAGTATTTT. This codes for CASSFGGGTDTQYF.

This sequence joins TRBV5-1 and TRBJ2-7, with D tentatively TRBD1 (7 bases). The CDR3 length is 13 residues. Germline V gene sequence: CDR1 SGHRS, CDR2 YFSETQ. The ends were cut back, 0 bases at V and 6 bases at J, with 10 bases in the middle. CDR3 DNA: TGCGCCAGCAGCTTGGGACAGGGAGGCGAGCAGTACTTC. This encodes CASSLGQGGEQYF. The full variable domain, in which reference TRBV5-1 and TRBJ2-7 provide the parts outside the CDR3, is KAGVTQTPRYLIKTRGQQVTLSCSPISGHRSVSWYQQTPGQGLQFLFEYFSETQRNKGNFPGRFSGRQFSNSRSEMNVSTLELGDSALYLCASSLGQGGEQYFGPGTRLTVT.

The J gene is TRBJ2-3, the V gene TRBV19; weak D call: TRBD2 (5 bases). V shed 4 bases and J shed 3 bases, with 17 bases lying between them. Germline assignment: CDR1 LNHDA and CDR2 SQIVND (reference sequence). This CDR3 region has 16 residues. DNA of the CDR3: TGTGCCAGTAGTAGCCCCCCTTACGGGGAGACAGATACGCAGTATTTT. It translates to CASSSPPYGETDTQYF.

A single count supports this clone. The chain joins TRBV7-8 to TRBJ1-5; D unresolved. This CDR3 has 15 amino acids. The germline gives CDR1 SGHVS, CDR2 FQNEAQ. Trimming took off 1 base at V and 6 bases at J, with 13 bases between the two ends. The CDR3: CASSLGIALGQPQHF. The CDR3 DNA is TGTGCCAGCAGCTTAGGTATAGCATTGGGTCAGCCCCAGCATTTT. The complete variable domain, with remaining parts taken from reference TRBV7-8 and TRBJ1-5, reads GAGVSQSPRYKVAKRGQDVALRCDPISGHVSLFWYQQALGQGPEFLTYFQNEAQLDKSGLPSDRFFAERPEGSVSTLKIQRTQQEDSAVYLCASSLGIALGQPQHFGDGTRLSIL.

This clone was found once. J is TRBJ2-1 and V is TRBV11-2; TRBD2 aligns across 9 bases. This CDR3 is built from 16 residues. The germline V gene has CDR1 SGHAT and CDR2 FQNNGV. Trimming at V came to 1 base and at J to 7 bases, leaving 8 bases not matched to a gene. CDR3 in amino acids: CASSLAASGVRNEQFF. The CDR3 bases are TGTGCCAGCAGCTTAGCGGCTAGCGGGGTGAGGAATGAGCAGTTCTTC.

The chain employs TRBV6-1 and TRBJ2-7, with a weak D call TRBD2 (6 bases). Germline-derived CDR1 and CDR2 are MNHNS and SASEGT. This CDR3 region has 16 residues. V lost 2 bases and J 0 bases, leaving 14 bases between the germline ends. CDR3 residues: CASSERASDDSYEQYF. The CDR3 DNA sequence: TGTGCCAGCAGTGAAAGGGCTAGCGATGACTCCTACGAGCAGTACTTC.

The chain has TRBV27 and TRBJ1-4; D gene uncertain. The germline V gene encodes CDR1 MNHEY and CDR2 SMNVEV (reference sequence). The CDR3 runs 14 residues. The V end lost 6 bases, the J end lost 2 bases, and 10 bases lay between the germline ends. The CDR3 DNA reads TGTGCCAGCAGCTTTTCCTTGACTAATGAAAAACTGTTTTTT. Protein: CASSFSLTNEKLFF.

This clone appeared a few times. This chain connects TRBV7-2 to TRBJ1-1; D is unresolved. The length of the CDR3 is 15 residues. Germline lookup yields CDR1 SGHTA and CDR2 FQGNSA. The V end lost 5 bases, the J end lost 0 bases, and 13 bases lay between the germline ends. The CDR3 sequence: CASSPSEVLNTEAFF. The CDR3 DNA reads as TGTGCCAGCAGCCCGAGTGAGGTTTTGAACACTGAAGCTTTCTTT.

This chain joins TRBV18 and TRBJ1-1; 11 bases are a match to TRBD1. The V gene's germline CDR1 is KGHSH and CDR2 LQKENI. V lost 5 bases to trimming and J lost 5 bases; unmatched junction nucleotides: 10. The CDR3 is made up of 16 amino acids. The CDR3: CASSLNPGQGGTEAFF. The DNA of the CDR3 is TGTGCCAGCTCATTAAACCCGGGACAGGGGGGAACTGAAGCTTTCTTT.

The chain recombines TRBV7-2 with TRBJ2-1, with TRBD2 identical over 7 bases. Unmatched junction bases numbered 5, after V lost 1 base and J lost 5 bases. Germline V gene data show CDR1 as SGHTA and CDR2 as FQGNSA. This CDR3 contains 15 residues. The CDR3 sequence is CASSLGGTTDNEQFF. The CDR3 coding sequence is TGTGCCAGCAGCTTAGGCGGGACTACCGACAATGAGCAGTTCTTC.

The DNA for the CDR3 is TGCGCCAGCAGCTTGGGTCTCCAAGAGACCCAGTACTTC. It encodes CASSLGLQETQYF. The chain has TRBV5-1 and TRBJ2-5; D remains ambiguous. Germline-derived CDR1 and CDR2 are SGHRS and YFSETQ. With 0 bases removed from V and 1 base from J, the gap between germline ends came to 4 bases. This CDR3 is 13 amino acids long.